This entry lists 21 T cell receptor beta chains sequenced from one sample in a study of OX40 agonist ivuxolimab in advanced cancers. Here immunoSEQ multiplex PCR was the method, and the copy in TCRdb shows in-frame clones only, minus some. Of 30,000 to 35,000 clones detected, more than 70% appear once; the ten largest clones hold approximately 10%. The material sequenced was CD4+ or CD8+ T cells sorted from blood, taken in a trial of the OX40 agonist ivuxolimab. These receptors all come from an adult with an advanced solid tumor such as melanoma, head and neck, liver or kidney cancer.

The chain recombines TRBV5-1 with TRBJ2-3; 7 positions agree with TRBD1. Unmatched junction bases numbered 8, after V lost 5 bases and J lost 5 bases. Germline lookup yields CDR1 SGHRS and CDR2 YFSETQ. This CDR3 has 14 residues. For the CDR3, the DNA is TGCGCCAGCAGACAAACAGGGGCCGTAGATACGCAGTATTTT. This gives the protein CASRQTGAVDTQYF.

CDR3 in amino acids: CASSQAPGANVLTF. The CDR3 nucleotides are TGCGCCAGCAGCCAGGCCCCTGGGGCCAACGTCCTGACTTTC. The gene calls are TRBV5-1 and TRBJ2-6; no definite D call. Trimming took 4 bases from V and 2 from J, leaving 7 bases between them. The CDR3 is 14 amino acids. Germline assignment: CDR1 SGHRS and CDR2 YFSETQ.

V and J are TRBV5-1 and TRBJ2-7; perhaps TRBD2 as D (6 bases). The CDR3 is made up of 14 amino acids. V gave up 0 bases and J gave up 0 bases, with 7 bases separating them. Germline CDR1 SGHRS, CDR2 YFSETQ. The CDR3 spells CASSLDGSSYEQYF. CDR3 nucleotides: TGCGCCAGCAGCTTGGACGGGAGCTCCTACGAGCAGTACTTC.

This clone was picked up one time. V and J are TRBV4-1 and TRBJ2-3; 9 nucleotides align to TRBD1. This CDR3 contains 17 residues. CDR1 MGHRA and CDR2 YSYEKL come from the germline V gene. Trimming removed 2 bases from V and 2 bases from J; junction bases left unmatched: 8. The DNA of the CDR3 is TGCGCCAGCAGCCAACAAACAGGGGGCTTTGACACAGATACGCAGTATTTT. Its protein product is CASSQQTGGFDTDTQYF.

This clone showed up just a few times. The genes are TRBV28 and TRBJ2-7, with 11 bases aligning to TRBD2. After removal of 5 bases from V and 2 bases from J, the junction contained 8 bases not matched to a gene. Germline V CDR1 and CDR2: MDHEN, SYDVKM. The length of the CDR3 is 16 residues. The CDR3 spells CASSPTGTSGTYEQYF. Written as DNA, the CDR3 is TGTGCCAGCAGTCCTACTGGGACTAGCGGTACCTACGAGCAGTACTTC.

The chain employs TRBV7-2 and TRBJ2-3, with 9 nucleotides matching TRBD2. The CDR3 is 17 amino acids. V shed 1 base, J shed 2 bases, and the junction held 7 bases outside the gene matches. Germline V gene data show CDR1 as SGHTA and CDR2 as FQGNSA. The CDR3 loop reads CASSLGAGGRTTDTQYF. In DNA form, the CDR3 reads TGTGCCAGCAGCTTAGGGGCGGGAGGGCGGACCACAGATACGCAGTATTTT. Variable domain in full (rest from reference TRBV7-2 and TRBJ2-3): GAGVSQSPSNKVTEKGKDVELRCDPISGHTALYWYRQSLGQGLEFLIYFQGNSAPDKSGLPSDRFSAERTGGSVSTLTIQRTQQEDSAVYLCASSLGAGGRTTDTQYFGPGTRLTVL.

This rearrangement joins TRBV18 to TRBJ1-2; 7 bases align to TRBD1. The CDR3 totals 15 residues. The ends lost 3 bases at V and 8 bases at J; junction bases unmatched: 12. Germline CDR1 and CDR2: KGHSH and LQKENI. Written as DNA, the CDR3 is TGTGCCAGCTCACCTGACAGGGACGCTATTGAAGGCTACACCTTC. Its protein is CASSPDRDAIEGYTF.

The chain has TRBV10-1 and TRBJ2-1; D might be TRBD2 (6 bases). The CDR3 is 15 amino acids. CDR1 is WNHNN, CDR2 SYGVQD, per germline (reference sequence). Trimming took 7 bases from V and 5 from J, leaving 18 bases between them. CDR3 protein: CASTEGNSGNNEQFF. The CDR3 bases are TGCGCCAGCACCGAGGGTAATAGCGGAAACAATGAGCAGTTCTTC.

The chain has TRBV18 and TRBJ2-2, with D perhaps being TRBD1 or TRBD2 (5 bases each). Germline V lookup: CDR1 KGHSH, CDR2 LQKENI. The CDR3 length is 17 residues. V shed 2 bases and J shed 4 bases, with 17 bases lying between them. Here the CDR3 DNA reads TGTGCCAGCTCACCAGGGGGTTCGAGACACTTCACCGGGGAGCTGTTTTTT. Translated: CASSPGGSRHFTGELFF.

The rearrangement uses TRBV7-6 and TRBJ2-5, with D maybe TRBD1 (5 bases). Looked up from germline, CDR1 is SGHVS and CDR2 is FNYEAQ. The CDR3 runs to 15 residues. V lost 2 bases and J 4 bases, leaving 14 bases between the germline ends. CDR3 in DNA: TGTGCCAGCAGCTTAAGGGGCGCAACCCCAGAGACCCAGTACTTC. Amino acids: CASSLRGATPETQYF.

The chain has TRBV11-3 and TRBJ2-7; no definite D call. From germline, CDR1 is SGHNT and CDR2 YENEEA. The CDR3 sequence is 14 residues long. V lost 5 bases, J lost 0 bases, and 11 bases lay in between. The CDR3 loop reads CASSVGRLSYEQYF. The CDR3 bases are TGTGCCAGCAGCGTAGGACGACTCTCCTACGAGCAGTACTTC.

The chain uses TRBV11-2 and TRBJ2-1; TRBD1 agrees at 7 bases. The V gene end was trimmed by 1 base and the J gene end by 9 bases; junction bases not matched to a gene: 9. The germline V gene has CDR1 SGHAT and CDR2 FQNNGV. This CDR3 comprises 15 residues. Written as DNA, the CDR3 is TGTGCCAGCAGCTTAGGGGACAGCTCGGTGGGTGAGCAGTTCTTC. Its translation: CASSLGDSSVGEQFF.

This chain connects TRBV13 to TRBJ1-2, with D perhaps matching TRBD1 (6 bases). The germline gives CDR1 PRHDT, CDR2 FYEKMQ (reference sequence). The V end was cut by 5 bases, the J end by 5 bases, with 12 bases between. CDR3 length equals 13 residues. CDR3 sequence (DNA): TGTGCCAGCAGCCAAGGGGGATGGTATGGCTACACCTTC. Its translation is CASSQGGWYGYTF.

V and J are TRBV5-1 and TRBJ2-2, with D possibly matching TRBD1 (5 bases). Germline assignment: CDR1 SGHRS and CDR2 YFSETQ. The CDR3 length is 13 residues. The V end lost 3 bases, the J end lost 3 bases, and 6 bases lay between the germline ends. For the CDR3, the DNA is TGCGCCAGCAGCTCCAGGGACACCGGGGAGCTGTTTTTT. It yields the protein CASSSRDTGELFF.

V gene TRBV5-6 combines with J gene TRBJ1-1; 7 nucleotides line up with TRBD1. Germline V gene data show CDR1 as SGHDT and CDR2 as YYEEEE. V gave up 2 bases and J gave up 6 bases; unmatched junction bases: 13. The CDR3 is 16 amino acids. The CDR3 loop is CASSFSGQTLRAEAFF. CDR3 DNA: TGTGCCAGCAGCTTCTCGGGACAGACGCTTCGGGCTGAAGCTTTCTTT.

The rearrangement links TRBV7-2 to TRBJ1-5; D perhaps matches TRBD1 (5 bases). Looked up from germline, CDR1 is SGHTA and CDR2 is FQGNSA. This CDR3 has 15 residues. Trimming stripped 2 bases from V and 4 bases from J, with 12 bases between. The CDR3 sequence: CASSLLGRENQPQHF. CDR3 coding DNA: TGTGCCAGCAGCTTACTGGGCAGGGAAAATCAGCCCCAGCATTTT.

The chain joins TRBV9 to TRBJ2-7; the match to TRBD2 covers 7 bases. Per the germline V gene, CDR1 is SGDLS and CDR2 is YYNGEE. The length of the CDR3 is 14 residues. The J segment lost 2 bases and the V segment lost 0 bases, leaving 2 bases of the junction unmatched. The CDR3 nucleotides read TGTGCCAGCAGCGTAGACGGGAGGACCTACGAGCAGTACTTC. It yields the protein CASSVDGRTYEQYF.

Comment on this clone: This sample also contains other DNA sequences that code for the same CDR3. The rearrangement links TRBV7-2 to TRBJ1-2; 8 bases are shared with TRBD1. The V gene end was trimmed by 3 bases and the J gene end by 1 base; junction bases not matched to a gene: 1. The CDR3 covers 14 residues. CDR1 and CDR2 from the germline V gene are SGHTA and FQGNSA. The CDR3 is CASSFTGGNYGYTF. CDR3 coding DNA: TGTGCCAGCAGCTTTACAGGGGGTAACTATGGCTACACCTTC.

The CDR3 nucleotides are TGTGCCAGCAGCGTTCGAAGCGGGAGCTACGAGCAGTACTTC. Translated: CASSVRSGSYEQYF. The chain links TRBV9 to TRBJ2-7; 8 nucleotides line up with TRBD2. Germline-derived CDR1 and CDR2 are SGDLS and YYNGEE. Germline trimming cut 2 bases from V and 3 bases from J; bases unmatched to any gene: 4. This CDR3 comprises 14 residues.

J is TRBJ2-2 and V is TRBV5-4, with 9 bases identical to TRBD2. The length of the CDR3 is 15 residues. Unmatched junction bases numbered 9, after V lost 6 bases and J lost 6 bases. Per the germline V gene, CDR1 is SGHNT and CDR2 is YYREEE (reference sequence). CDR3 region: CASTLAGANPGELFF. DNA of the CDR3: TGTGCCAGCACCTTAGCGGGAGCTAACCCCGGGGAGCTGTTTTTT.

The J gene is TRBJ1-2, the V gene TRBV27; D call uncertain. The CDR3 sequence is 14 residues long. With 4 bases removed from V and 2 bases from J, the gap between germline ends came to 11 bases. From germline, CDR1 is MNHEY and CDR2 SMNVEV (reference sequence). DNA of the CDR3: TGTGCCAGCAGTTCCCGTACGGGAAACTATGGCTACACCTTC. As protein: CASSSRTGNYGYTF.